Listed here are 9 T cell receptor beta chains from one sample, sequenced in a study of PD-1 blockade in classical Hodgkin lymphoma. Using immunoSEQ multiplex PCR, the repertoire was profiled, and TCRdb retains in-frame clones only, with some absent. The sample lists roughly 13,000 clones, more than 85% occurring once. Every patient was affected by relapse after autologous stem cell transplantation, while exposure to brentuximab vedotin was not uniform. The material was peripheral blood mononuclear cells (PBMCs), obtained at baseline. These TCRs come from a human donor with classical Hodgkin lymphoma.

The chain is built from TRBV7-2 and TRBJ2-1; no definite D call. Per the germline V gene, CDR1 is SGHTA and CDR2 is FQGNSA. The CDR3 contains 13 residues. Trimming stripped 2 bases from V and 2 bases from J, with 4 bases between. The CDR3 DNA follows: TGTGCCAGCAGCTTAAGGCCCTACAATGAGCAGTTCTTC. Translating gives CASSLRPYNEQFF.

The CDR3 DNA is TGTGCTAGTGGTTGGGGGGACGACACTGAAGCTTTCTTT. Protein: CASGWGDDTEAFF. This sequence joins TRBV12-5 and TRBJ1-1, with a possible D match to TRBD1 (5 bases). This CDR3 has 13 amino acids. The ends were cut back, 4 bases at V and 3 bases at J, with 9 bases in the middle. Per the germline V gene, CDR1 is LGHNT and CDR2 is FRNRAP.

The J gene is TRBJ1-6, the V gene TRBV30; D not certain. The CDR3 extends over 15 amino acids. V dropped 2 bases and J dropped 0 bases, with 8 bases sitting between them. Per the germline V gene, CDR1 is GTSNPN and CDR2 is SVGIG (reference sequence). CDR3 sequence (DNA): TGTGCCTGGAGTCAAACGATCTCCTATAATTCACCCCTCCACTTT. This codes for CAWSQTISYNSPLHF.

The gene calls are TRBV2 and TRBJ1-4; no clear D gene. Trimming took 1 base from V and 5 from J, leaving 2 bases between them. The CDR3 has 12 amino acids. From germline, CDR1 is SNHLY and CDR2 FYNNEI. The chain's CDR3 is CASSEENEKLFF. CDR3 sequence (DNA): TGTGCCAGCAGTGAAGAGAATGAAAAACTGTTTTTT.

The J gene is TRBJ1-4, the V gene TRBV5-4, with 9 positions matching TRBD1. The V segment lost 4 bases and the J segment 7 bases; nucleotides outside the gene matches: 8. CDR1 and CDR2 (germline): SGHNT, YYREEE (reference sequence). The CDR3 is 15 residues long. CDR3 residues: CASSTRTGVGEKLFF. CDR3 in DNA: TGTGCCAGCAGCACTAGGACAGGGGTCGGTGAAAAACTGTTTTTT.

This clone was detected only once. For the CDR3, the DNA is TGTGCTAGTGGTTCCTCCGCTAGCGGGAGGCCCCTTTGGGATGAGCAGTTCTTC. Translating it yields CASGSSASGRPLWDEQFF. The chain combines TRBV12-5 with TRBJ2-1; 11 bases are shared with TRBD2. From germline, CDR1 is LGHNT and CDR2 FRNRAP. Trimming cost V 4 bases and J 8 bases; bases outside gene matches: 16. The CDR3 is 18 residues long.

The CDR3 DNA follows: TGTGCCAGCAGCCACCGGCAGGATGAGGATGAGCAGTTCTTC. It translates to CASSHRQDEDEQFF. The rearrangement uses TRBV4-2 and TRBJ2-1; the D is unclear. The CDR3 is made up of 14 amino acids. The V end was cut by 3 bases, the J end by 8 bases, with 14 bases between. CDR1 is LGHNA, CDR2 YNFKEQ, per germline.

This CDR3 reads CAWSVTRDFFGNTIYF. CDR3 sequence (DNA): TGTGCCTGGAGTGTAACGAGGGATTTTTTTGGAAACACCATATATTTT. The chain is built from TRBV30 and TRBJ1-3; D remains ambiguous. Germline V gene lookup returns CDR1 GTSNPN and CDR2 SVGIG (reference sequence). The CDR3 loop spans 16 amino acids. Trimming left V 0 bases short and J 3 bases short, with 15 bases between.

The chain has TRBV4-1 and TRBJ2-7; TRBD2 aligns across 7 bases. J lost 3 bases, V lost 1 base, and 9 bases had no gene match. The germline V gene encodes CDR1 MGHRA and CDR2 YSYEKL. The CDR3 runs to 16 residues. DNA for the CDR3: TGCGCCAGCAGCCAAGGAGTAGCGGGCTCAATCTACGAGCAGTACTTC. Its protein product is CASSQGVAGSIYEQYF.